These T cell receptor beta chains were read from a single sample in a study of patients and donors after allogeneic stem cell transplantation. MiXCR, applied by TCRdb to the RT-PCR reads, yields one record per CDR3 protein. The sample includes roughly 200,000 distinct CDR3 sequences, around two fifths of them seen just once. The source material was blood, either unsorted or a sorted T cell fraction (not recorded which). These receptors were taken from a human donor who was either an allogeneic HSCT recipient or a stem cell or donor lymphocyte infusion donor (not recorded which). It is not recorded whose cells these are; they may come from a transplant donor. CDR3s include the opening cysteine and the closing phenylalanine or tryptophan. A D gene is named only where the DNA matches it firmly.

d_call: .; v_call: TRBV20-1; j_call: TRBJ1-1; cdr3_aa: CSAATNRRTEAFF
d_call: .; v_call: TRBV2; j_call: TRBJ1-1; cdr3_aa: CATGQMNTEAFF
d_call: TRBD1; v_call: TRBV6-2/TRBV6-3; j_call: TRBJ2-7; cdr3_aa: CASSLNPGTVDEQYF
d_call: .; v_call: TRBV29-1; j_call: TRBJ1-3; cdr3_aa: CSVEVEQIFSGNTIYF
d_call: .; v_call: TRBV28; j_call: TRBJ1-1; cdr3_aa: CASILRGTEAFF
d_call: .; v_call: TRBV4-3; j_call: TRBJ1-5; cdr3_aa: CASSRIGRGPYSNQPQHF
d_call: TRBD1; v_call: TRBV11-2; j_call: TRBJ1-3; cdr3_aa: CASSLEDRGNTIYF
d_call: .; v_call: TRBV5-1; j_call: TRBJ2-7; cdr3_aa: CASSSPGESYEQYF
d_call: TRBD1; v_call: TRBV20-1; j_call: TRBJ2-7; cdr3_aa: CSADDRGLYEQYF
d_call: TRBD1; v_call: TRBV29-1; j_call: TRBJ1-1; cdr3_aa: CSAQGQTNTEAFF
d_call: .; v_call: TRBV12-3/TRBV12-4; j_call: TRBJ1-3; cdr3_aa: CASSSGPISGNTIYF
d_call: .; v_call: TRBV12-3/TRBV12-4; j_call: TRBJ1-6; cdr3_aa: CASRGQRVSPLHF
d_call: .; v_call: TRBV10-3; j_call: TRBJ1-2; cdr3_aa: CAISAEAVGYTF
d_call: .; v_call: TRBV6-6; j_call: TRBJ1-1; cdr3_aa: CASSYPTRGLMNTEAFF
d_call: TRBD1; v_call: TRBV29-1; j_call: TRBJ1-2; cdr3_aa: CSVEEQGVIYGYTF
d_call: TRBD1; v_call: TRBV6-6; j_call: TRBJ2-3; cdr3_aa: CASSPPGTANADTQYF
d_call: .; v_call: TRBV12-3/TRBV12-4; j_call: TRBJ1-1; cdr3_aa: CASTLTRNTEAFF
d_call: .; v_call: TRBV5-5; j_call: TRBJ1-2; cdr3_aa: CASSFEVRSDYGYTF
d_call: .; v_call: TRBV30; j_call: TRBJ1-5; cdr3_aa: CAWRGSPNQPQHF
d_call: .; v_call: TRBV4-1; j_call: TRBJ2-7; cdr3_aa: CASSQDGPLYEQYF
d_call: .; v_call: TRBV2; j_call: TRBJ2-7; cdr3_aa: CASSEDRAGEQYF
d_call: .; v_call: TRBV4-2; j_call: TRBJ1-6; cdr3_aa: CASSHGTENSPLHF
d_call: .; v_call: TRBV12-3/TRBV12-4; j_call: TRBJ1-1; cdr3_aa: CASSDPVKTEAFF
d_call: .; v_call: TRBV28; j_call: TRBJ1-1; cdr3_aa: CASSYREKHEAFF
d_call: .; v_call: TRBV20-1; j_call: TRBJ1-5; cdr3_aa: CSAISGAFNQPQHF
d_call: .; v_call: TRBV15; j_call: TRBJ1-1; cdr3_aa: CATSRDSGARTEAFF
d_call: .; v_call: TRBV12-3/TRBV12-4; j_call: TRBJ2-7; cdr3_aa: CALGGEQYF
d_call: .; v_call: TRBV19; j_call: TRBJ2-6; cdr3_aa: CASREKSGANVLTF
d_call: TRBD2; v_call: TRBV5-1; j_call: TRBJ2-3; cdr3_aa: CASSPTSGGRTDTQYF
d_call: .; v_call: TRBV28; j_call: TRBJ1-2; cdr3_aa: CASSFSGLNYGYTF
d_call: .; v_call: TRBV2; j_call: TRBJ2-7; cdr3_aa: CASSENSKSSYEQYF
d_call: TRBD2; v_call: TRBV2; j_call: TRBJ2-1; cdr3_aa: CASSEYSGGYEQFF
d_call: TRBD1; v_call: TRBV6-1; j_call: TRBJ1-5; cdr3_aa: CASTQQGGSKQPQHF
d_call: .; v_call: TRBV5-1; j_call: TRBJ1-4; cdr3_aa: CASSLTRDNEKLFF
d_call: .; v_call: TRBV4-2; j_call: TRBJ1-2; cdr3_aa: CASSQEVRTNYGYTF
d_call: .; v_call: TRBV28; j_call: TRBJ1-1; cdr3_aa: CASTPPRGRISHTEAFF
d_call: .; v_call: TRBV7-3; j_call: TRBJ2-3; cdr3_aa: CASSQSTSSLTDTQYF
d_call: TRBD1; v_call: TRBV10-3; j_call: TRBJ2-1; cdr3_aa: CAIRPGQGSYNEQFF
d_call: .; v_call: TRBV29-1; j_call: TRBJ1-1; cdr3_aa: CSVRRGIGTEAFF
d_call: .; v_call: TRBV13; j_call: TRBJ1-1; cdr3_aa: CASRIQLPVEAFF
d_call: .; v_call: TRBV20-1; j_call: TRBJ1-6; cdr3_aa: CSARLPRSSYNSPLHF
d_call: TRBD2; v_call: TRBV7-2; j_call: TRBJ2-3; cdr3_aa: CASSLALASGGRTDTQYF
d_call: TRBD1; v_call: TRBV3-1; j_call: TRBJ2-3; cdr3_aa: CASSPSRQGVAQYF
d_call: TRBD1; v_call: TRBV7-2; j_call: TRBJ1-2; cdr3_aa: CASSLRTGAVNYGYTF
d_call: TRBD1; v_call: TRBV29-1; j_call: TRBJ2-5; cdr3_aa: CSVGGQGSETQYF
d_call: .; v_call: TRBV25-1; j_call: TRBJ2-1; cdr3_aa: CASSAGYNEQFF
d_call: .; v_call: TRBV20-1; j_call: TRBJ2-3; cdr3_aa: CSALEGVSTDTQYF
d_call: .; v_call: TRBV12-3/TRBV12-4; j_call: TRBJ2-7; cdr3_aa: CASSLSREYEQYF
d_call: .; v_call: TRBV7-2; j_call: TRBJ1-1; cdr3_aa: CASSLGSTVNTEAFF
d_call: .; v_call: TRBV5-1; j_call: TRBJ2-1; cdr3_aa: CASSLVGRGNEQFF
d_call: TRBD2; v_call: TRBV4-2; j_call: TRBJ2-1; cdr3_aa: CASSSLGGSEQFF
d_call: .; v_call: TRBV5-6; j_call: TRBJ1-4; cdr3_aa: CASSSQGRNEKLFF
d_call: .; v_call: TRBV7-9; j_call: TRBJ1-1; cdr3_aa: CASKQTTLTNTEAFF
d_call: .; v_call: TRBV20-1; j_call: TRBJ1-6; cdr3_aa: CSARDRVGSPLHF
d_call: .; v_call: TRBV10-3; j_call: TRBJ1-2; cdr3_aa: CAISEIGLGHTHRGYTF
d_call: TRBD2; v_call: TRBV6-5; j_call: TRBJ2-3; cdr3_aa: CASSYSTSGGATDTQYF
d_call: .; v_call: TRBV5-1; j_call: TRBJ1-1; cdr3_aa: CASSLALADSMNTEAFF
d_call: .; v_call: TRBV10-3; j_call: TRBJ2-3; cdr3_aa: CAISGTRGADTQYF